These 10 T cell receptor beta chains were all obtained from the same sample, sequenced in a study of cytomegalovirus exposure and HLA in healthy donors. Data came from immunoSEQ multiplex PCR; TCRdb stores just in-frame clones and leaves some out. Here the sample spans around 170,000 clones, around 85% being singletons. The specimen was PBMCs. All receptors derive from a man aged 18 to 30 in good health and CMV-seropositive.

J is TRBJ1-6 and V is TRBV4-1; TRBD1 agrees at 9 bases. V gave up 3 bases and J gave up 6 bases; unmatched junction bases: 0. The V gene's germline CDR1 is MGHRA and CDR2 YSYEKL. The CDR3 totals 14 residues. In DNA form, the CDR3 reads TGCGCCAGCAGCCAGACAGGGGGTAATTCACCCCTCCACTTT. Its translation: CASSQTGGNSPLHF.

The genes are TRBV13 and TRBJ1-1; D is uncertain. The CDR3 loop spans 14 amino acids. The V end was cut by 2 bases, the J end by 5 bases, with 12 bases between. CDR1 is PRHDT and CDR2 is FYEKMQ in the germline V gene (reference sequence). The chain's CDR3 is CASSLPLVRTEAFF. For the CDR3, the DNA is TGTGCCAGCAGCTTACCTTTAGTACGGACTGAAGCTTTCTTT. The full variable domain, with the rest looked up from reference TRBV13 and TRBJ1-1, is AAGVIQSPRHLIKEKRETATLKCYPIPRHDTVYWYQQGPGQDPQFLISFYEKMQSDKGSIPDRFSAQQFSDYHSELNMSSLELGDSALYFCASSLPLVRTEAFFGQGTRLTVV.

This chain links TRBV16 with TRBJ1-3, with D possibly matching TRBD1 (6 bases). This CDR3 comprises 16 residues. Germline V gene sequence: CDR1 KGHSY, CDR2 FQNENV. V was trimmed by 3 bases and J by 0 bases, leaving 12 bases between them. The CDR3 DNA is TGTGCCAGCAGCCACGGACAGACGAGCTCTGGAAACACCATATATTTT. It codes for CASSHGQTSSGNTIYF.

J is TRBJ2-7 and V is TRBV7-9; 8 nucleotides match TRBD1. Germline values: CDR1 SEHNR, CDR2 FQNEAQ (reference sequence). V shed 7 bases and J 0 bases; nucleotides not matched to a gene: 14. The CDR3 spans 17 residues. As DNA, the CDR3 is TGTGCCAGCACCAAGGACAGGGCCGAACCCCGCTCCTACGAGCAGTACTTC. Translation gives CASTKDRAEPRSYEQYF.

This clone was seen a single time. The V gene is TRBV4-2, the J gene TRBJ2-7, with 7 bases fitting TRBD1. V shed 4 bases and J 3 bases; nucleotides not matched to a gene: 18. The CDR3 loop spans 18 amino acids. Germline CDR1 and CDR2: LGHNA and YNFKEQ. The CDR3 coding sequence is TGTGCCAGCAGCCTAGATCTCCGCGGACAGGATATCTACTACGAGCAGTACTTC. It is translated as CASSLDLRGQDIYYEQYF.

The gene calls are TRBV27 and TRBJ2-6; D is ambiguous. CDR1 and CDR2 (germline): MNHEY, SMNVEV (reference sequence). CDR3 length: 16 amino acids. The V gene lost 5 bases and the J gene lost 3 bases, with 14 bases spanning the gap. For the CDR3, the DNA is TGTGCCAGCAGTCCCAGCGATTCCTTTGGGGCCAACGTCCTGACTTTC. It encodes CASSPSDSFGANVLTF.

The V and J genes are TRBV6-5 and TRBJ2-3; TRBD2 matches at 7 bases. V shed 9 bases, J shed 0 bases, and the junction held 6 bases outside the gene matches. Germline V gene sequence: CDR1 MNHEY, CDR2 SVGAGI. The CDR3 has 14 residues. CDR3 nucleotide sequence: TGTGCCAGTCGGGCTAGCGGTAGCACAGATACGCAGTATTTT. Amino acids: CASRASGSTDTQYF.

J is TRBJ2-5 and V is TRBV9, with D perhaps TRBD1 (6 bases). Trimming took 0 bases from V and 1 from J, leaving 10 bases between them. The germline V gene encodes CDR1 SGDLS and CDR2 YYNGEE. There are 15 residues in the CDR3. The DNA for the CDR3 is TGTGCCAGCAGCGTAGCCGGGACAACCCAAGAGACCCAGTACTTC. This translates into CASSVAGTTQETQYF.

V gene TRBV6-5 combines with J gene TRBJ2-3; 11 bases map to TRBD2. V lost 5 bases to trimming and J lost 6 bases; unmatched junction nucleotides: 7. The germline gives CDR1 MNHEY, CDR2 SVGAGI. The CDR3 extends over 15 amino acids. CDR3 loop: CASSKLAGGSDTQYF. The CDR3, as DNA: TGTGCCAGCAGTAAGCTAGCGGGAGGTTCCGATACGCAGTATTTT.

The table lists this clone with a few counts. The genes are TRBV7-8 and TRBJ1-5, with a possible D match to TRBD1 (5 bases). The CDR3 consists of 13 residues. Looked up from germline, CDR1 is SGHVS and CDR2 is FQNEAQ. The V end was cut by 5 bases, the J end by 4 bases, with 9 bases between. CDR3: CASSPAGNQPQHF. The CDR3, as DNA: TGTGCCAGCAGCCCTGCAGGGAATCAGCCCCAGCATTTT. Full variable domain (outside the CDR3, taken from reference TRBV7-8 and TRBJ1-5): GAGVSQSPRYKVAKRGQDVALRCDPISGHVSLFWYQQALGQGPEFLTYFQNEAQLDKSGLPSDRFFAERPEGSVSTLKIQRTQQEDSAVYLCASSPAGNQPQHFGDGTRLSIL.